This T cell receptor (beta chain) was found in a study of T cell changes during pregnancy in multiple sclerosis. Only in-frame clones appear in the TCRdb table, and some are missing; sequencing was by immunoSEQ multiplex PCR. The sample lists about 93,000 clones, almost 95% seen once, with 2% to 2.5% in the top ten. Germline V CDR1 and CDR2: GTSNPN, SVGIG (reference sequence). Trimming removed 0 bases from V and 5 bases from J, with 7 bases in between. The CDR3 length is 12 residues. Sample: peripheral blood, taken after pregnancy. This chain uses TRBV30 with TRBJ1-2, with a possible D match to TRBD1 (5 bases). This receptor was identified in a female donor with multiple sclerosis, enrolled in a pregnancy study. The CDR3: CAWSVRQYGYTF. The CDR3 nucleotides read TGTGCCTGGAGTGTACGACAGTATGGCTACACCTTC.